The 26 T cell receptor beta chains below come from one sample, sequenced in a study of blood T cell repertoires in COVID-19. Clones were read by immunoSEQ multiplex PCR, and TCRdb kept only the in-frame ones, dropping some. Of more than 300,000 clones listed, about four fifths were seen once; the top ten hold 5% to 6%. The sample taken for sequencing was PBMCs or T cells enriched from blood (not recorded which). The receptors shown here come from a woman between 50 and 59 years old who had recovered from COVID-19.

The CDR3 DNA reads as TGTGCCAGCAGCAGCAGGGATGAGCAGTTCTTC. Protein product: CASSSRDEQFF. This chain links TRBV7-2 with TRBJ2-1; D is perhaps TRBD1 (5 bases). This CDR3 has 11 amino acids. V was shortened by 5 bases and J by 8 bases, with 7 bases between the two germline ends. The germline V gene has CDR1 SGHTA and CDR2 FQGNSA.

The V gene is TRBV5-1, the J gene TRBJ1-2; a possible D gene is TRBD1 (6 bases). V was clipped by 5 bases and J by 9 bases, with 20 bases between them. The CDR3 has 14 residues. The germline gives CDR1 SGHRS, CDR2 YFSETQ. The DNA of the CDR3 is TGCGCCAGCAGTCAACCCAACACAGGGTCGAGCTACACCTTC. Its translation is CASSQPNTGSSYTF.

This chain joins TRBV6-4 and TRBJ2-7, with D possibly matching TRBD1 (6 bases). Germline lookup yields CDR1 MRHNA and CDR2 SNTAGT. The CDR3 spans 12 residues. The V end lost 10 bases, the J end lost 2 bases, and 12 bases lay between the germline ends. CDR3 amino acids: CAIYHRAYEQYF. The CDR3 coding sequence is TGTGCCATATATCACAGGGCCTACGAGCAGTACTTC.

This clone has just one count. The chain joins TRBV6-5 to TRBJ1-1; D is undetermined. CDR1 and CDR2 from the germline V gene are MNHEY and SVGAGI. The CDR3 covers 16 residues. The V gene lost 0 bases and the J gene lost 1 base, with 12 bases spanning the gap. The CDR3 loop is CASSYSRATSNTEAFF. In DNA, the CDR3 is TGTGCCAGCAGTTACTCGAGGGCGACATCGAACACTGAAGCTTTCTTT.

J is TRBJ1-2 and V is TRBV24-1; D is unresolved. This CDR3 contains 11 residues. Germline CDR1 reads KGHDR; CDR2 reads SFDVKD. V was shortened by 3 bases and J by 8 bases, with 6 bases between the two germline ends. The CDR3 sequence: CATSDGLGYTF. DNA of the CDR3: TGTGCCACCAGTGATGGGCTAGGCTACACCTTC.

V usage is TRBV30 and J usage is TRBJ1-1, with a weak D call TRBD1 (5 bases). Germline-derived CDR1 and CDR2 are GTSNPN and SVGIG (reference sequence). The CDR3 runs 13 residues. V was shortened by 3 bases and J by 4 bases, with 12 bases between the two germline ends. The CDR3, as DNA: TGTGCCTGGAGGGACATCTCGGGCACTGAAGCTTTCTTT. This translates into CAWRDISGTEAFF.

The chain carries TRBV5-4 and TRBJ1-1, with D tentatively TRBD1 (5 bases). Trimming left V 4 bases short and J 1 base short, with 14 bases between. The CDR3 totals 15 residues. CDR1 SGHNT and CDR2 YYREEE come from the germline V gene (reference sequence). CDR3 nucleotides: TGTGCCAGCAGCGTCCTTGGGGGGGAGAACACTGAAGCTTTCTTT. As protein: CASSVLGGENTEAFF.

As concerns this clone: The conserved phenylalanine or tryptophan normally closing the CDR3 is absent here, so this likely arose from a read error. The DNA is omitted, as the CDR3 cannot be located on it reliably, and the CDR3 follows TCRdb's listing. The chain is built from TRBV5-4 and TRBJ2-3; TRBD2, as called in the table, went unchecked against the DNA. The CDR3 contains 12 residues when both ends are counted. CDR1 is SGHNT and CDR2 is YYREEE in the germline V gene (reference sequence). CDR3 protein: CASSSPGLADRL.

This chain uses TRBV4-2 with TRBJ1-5; 8 bases are a match to TRBD1. CDR1 is LGHNA and CDR2 is YNFKEQ in the germline V gene. The V and J ends lost 0 bases and 0 bases, in that order; junction bases with no gene match: 7. The CDR3 runs 18 residues. The CDR3 DNA reads TGTGCCAGCAGCCAAGATCTCGGACAGGGCTATAGCAATCAGCCCCAGCATTTT. Translating it yields CASSQDLGQGYSNQPQHF.

This sequence joins TRBV18 and TRBJ1-5; D call uncertain. The CDR3 has 15 amino acids. Germline-derived CDR1 and CDR2 are KGHSH and LQKENI. V lost 2 bases to trimming and J lost 0 bases, with 8 bases between them. The DNA of the CDR3 is TGTGCCAGCTCACCAGAAGGAGCTAGCAATCAGCCCCAGCATTTT. This sequence encodes CASSPEGASNQPQHF.

This chain links TRBV5-1 with TRBJ2-3, with 11 bases identical to TRBD2. This CDR3 region has 15 residues. Unmatched junction bases numbered 7, after V lost 4 bases and J lost 6 bases. The germline gives CDR1 SGHRS, CDR2 YFSETQ. The CDR3 is CASSRGLAASDTQYF. The CDR3 nucleotides read TGCGCCAGCAGCCGGGGACTAGCGGCTTCGGATACGCAGTATTTT.

The chain joins TRBV30 to TRBJ1-3; TRBD1 matches at 7 bases. Germline V CDR1 and CDR2: GTSNPN, SVGIG (reference sequence). This CDR3 spans 14 amino acids. The junction had 7 bases not matched to a gene; V was cut back by 3 bases and J by 5 bases. The CDR3 sequence: CAWRTGQARNTIYF. The CDR3 region has the DNA TGTGCCTGGAGGACCGGACAGGCGCGAAACACCATATATTTT. Combining the CDR3 with reference TRBV30 and TRBJ1-3 gives the whole variable domain SQTIHQWPATLVQPVGSPLSLECTVEGTSNPNLYWYRQAAGRGLQLLFYSVGIGQISSEVPQNLSASRPQDRQFILSSKKLLLSDSGFYLCAWRTGQARNTIYFGEGSWLTVV.

This clone was detected only a few times. The genes are TRBV7-6 and TRBJ2-1; TRBD1 agrees at 8 bases. CDR3 length: 14 residues. The germline CDR1 and CDR2 sequences are SGHVS and FNYEAQ. V was clipped by 6 bases and J by 8 bases; unmatched bases: 9. CDR3 nucleotides: TGTGCCAGCAGTGCGACAGGGGTCATGGATGAGCAGTTCTTC. As protein: CASSATGVMDEQFF.

The chain uses TRBV29-1 and TRBJ2-7, with 8 bases matching TRBD1. This CDR3 contains 11 residues. Trimming at V came to 7 bases and at J to 1 base, leaving 0 bases not matched to a gene. Germline CDR1 and CDR2: SQVTM and ANQGSEA. The DNA of the CDR3 is TGCAGCGGGACAGGGTCCTACGAGCAGTACTTC. Its translation: CSGTGSYEQYF.

The V call is TRBV4-2, the J call TRBJ1-1; D is unclear. The CDR3 is 13 residues long. The germline V gene has CDR1 LGHNA and CDR2 YNFKEQ. Trimming took 5 bases from V and 4 from J, leaving 11 bases between them. For the CDR3, the DNA is TGTGCCAGCAGCTCTTCGCGGCGCACTGAAGCTTTCTTT. The encoded protein is CASSSSRRTEAFF.

The rearrangement joins TRBV7-9 to TRBJ2-1; 10 bases are shared with TRBD2. The CDR3 runs 18 residues. The V gene's germline CDR1 is SEHNR and CDR2 FQNEAQ (reference sequence). V trimming: 1 base; J trimming: 9 bases; junction bases outside the gene matches: 15. Here the CDR3 reads CASSLGRERSGRAGEQFF. The CDR3 DNA reads as TGTGCCAGCAGCTTAGGTCGGGAGAGGAGCGGGAGGGCCGGTGAGCAGTTCTTC. Full variable domain (outside the CDR3, taken from reference TRBV7-9 and TRBJ2-1): DTGVSQNPRHKITKRGQNVTFRCDPISEHNRLYWYRQTLGQGPEFLTYFQNEAQLEKSRLLSDRFSAERPKGSFSTLEIQRTEQGDSAMYLCASSLGRERSGRAGEQFFGPGTRLTVL.

This chain uses TRBV5-4 with TRBJ1-2; the D gene is possibly TRBD1 (5 bases). The V gene lost 0 bases and the J gene lost 4 bases, with 10 bases spanning the gap. CDR1 and CDR2 from the germline V gene are SGHNT and YYREEE (reference sequence). The CDR3 extends over 14 amino acids. Here the CDR3 reads CASSLETASYGYTF. The CDR3 DNA reads TGTGCCAGCAGCTTGGAGACAGCCTCCTATGGCTACACCTTC.

This clone was observed a handful of times. The chain combines TRBV6-5 with TRBJ1-2; 9 bases agree with TRBD1. This CDR3 has 14 residues. CDR1 is MNHEY, CDR2 SVGAGI, per germline. The trim removed 7 bases at V and 1 base at J, leaving 4 bases unmatched. CDR3 region: CASTEDRGNYGYTF. The CDR3 DNA reads as TGTGCCAGCACCGAGGACAGGGGTAACTATGGCTACACCTTC.

The chain joins TRBV2 to TRBJ2-1, with 7 bases aligning to TRBD2. The germline V gene encodes CDR1 SNHLY and CDR2 FYNNEI. The CDR3 has 15 residues. V lost 8 bases to trimming and J lost 6 bases; unmatched junction nucleotides: 13. The CDR3: CASSVGAGSVNEQFF. The CDR3 DNA follows: TGTGCCAGCTCTGTAGGAGCGGGATCAGTCAATGAGCAGTTCTTC.

The chain couples TRBV6-5 to TRBJ1-1, with 11 bases matching TRBD1. The J segment lost 11 bases and the V segment lost 6 bases, leaving 5 bases of the junction unmatched. The CDR3 covers 12 residues. Per the germline V gene, CDR1 is MNHEY and CDR2 is SVGAGI. The CDR3 bases are TGTGCCAGCAGAGGACAGGGGGCGAAGGCTTTCTTT. Translated: CASRGQGAKAFF.

The chain has TRBV6-5 and TRBJ1-2; D uncertain. This CDR3 has 13 residues. Trimming stripped 10 bases from V and 4 bases from J, with 16 bases between. In germline, CDR1 is MNHEY, CDR2 SVGAGI. CDR3 coding DNA: TGTGCCACTAGCAAGGACGATGCCTATGGCTACACCTTC. As protein: CATSKDDAYGYTF.

The chain joins TRBV5-8 to TRBJ2-5; 12 bases line up with TRBD2. Losses at the gene ends were 3 bases for V and 6 bases for J; bases not matched to a gene: 15. This CDR3 has 18 residues. Germline-derived CDR1 and CDR2 are SGHTS and YDEGEE. This chain's CDR3 is CASSSGASGRAPRKTQYF. DNA of the CDR3: TGTGCCAGCAGCTCAGGGGCTAGCGGGAGGGCCCCCAGAAAGACCCAGTACTTC.

This chain joins TRBV7-2 and TRBJ1-4; possibly TRBD1 for D (6 bases). This CDR3 is built from 15 residues. Trimming removed 5 bases at V and 2 bases at J, with 12 bases between. The germline V gene has CDR1 SGHTA and CDR2 FQGNSA. CDR3 nucleotides: TGTGCCAGCAGCCCTCAGGGGTTCACTAATGAAAAACTGTTTTTT. This gives the protein CASSPQGFTNEKLFF.

This clone was picked up one time. This CDR3 reads CAGRSGGNTGELFF. The CDR3 DNA reads TGTGCCGGGCGTTCAGGGGGGAACACCGGGGAGCTGTTTTTT. The V and J genes are TRBV7-9 and TRBJ2-2, with 7 bases aligning to TRBD1. The CDR3 covers 14 residues. V was clipped by 11 bases and J by 1 base; unmatched bases: 7. Germline V gene sequence: CDR1 SEHNR, CDR2 FQNEAQ (reference sequence).

V and J are TRBV6-5 and TRBJ1-1, with TRBD1 identical over 11 bases. After removal of 6 bases from V and 7 bases from J, the junction contained 10 bases not matched to a gene. Germline V CDR1 and CDR2: MNHEY, SVGAGI. This CDR3 contains 15 residues. Here the CDR3 DNA reads TGTGCCAGCAGGAGGGACAGGGGGACTCGGATTGAAGCTTTCTTT. Protein: CASRRDRGTRIEAFF.

V usage is TRBV7-2 and J usage is TRBJ1-2, with D unresolved. The CDR3 length is 9 residues. Trimming shortened V by 4 bases and J by 10 bases, and 4 bases separated the two germline ends. CDR1 and CDR2 from the germline V gene are SGHTA and FQGNSA. DNA of the CDR3: TGTGCCAGCAGCTCCATCTACACCTTC. This gives the protein CASSSIYTF.